A single sample gave rise to the 31 T cell receptor beta chains below, sequenced in a study of CD8 T cells in ankylosing spondylitis. For these receptors, no antigen is known. General study points: For ankylosing spondylitis blood, a TCR beta motif of under ten highly homologous variants appeared characteristic.

One entry per CDR3 protein, called by TCRdb with MiXCR from the 5' RACE reads. Here the sample spans under 550,000 distinct CDR3 sequences, about 25% being singletons. Source material: blood, either unsorted or a sorted T cell fraction (not recorded which). The receptor set was obtained from a male donor with ankylosing spondylitis.

The rearrangement uses TRBV11-2 and TRBJ2-5, with a tentative D call TRBD1 (6 bases). This CDR3 contains 16 residues. CDR1 is SGHAT, CDR2 FQNNGV, per germline. Trimming stripped 3 bases from V and 0 bases from J, with 14 bases between. This CDR3 reads CASSFFLGTNQETQYF. CDR3 nucleotides: TGTGCCAGCAGCTTTTTCTTAGGGACAAACCAAGAGACCCAGTACTTC.

This chain uses TRBV19 with TRBJ1-1; 7 bases agree with TRBD1. V lost 2 bases to trimming and J lost 2 bases; unmatched junction nucleotides: 8. Germline V CDR1 and CDR2: LNHDA, SQIVND (reference sequence). This CDR3 has 16 amino acids. For the CDR3, the DNA is TGTGCCAGTAGTATAACCCTGACAGGGCCCAACACTGAAGCTTTCTTT. Translation gives CASSITLTGPNTEAFF.

Only a few counts were recorded for this clonotype. The chain uses TRBV6-2 or TRBV6-3 and TRBJ2-5; possible D gene TRBD1, 6 bases. CDR1 MNHEY and CDR2 SVGEGT come from the germline V gene. V was clipped by 6 bases and J by 5 bases, with 13 bases between them. The CDR3 consists of 13 residues. The DNA of the CDR3 is TGTGCCAGCAGGAACAGGGATCCGGAGACCCAGTACTTC. Amino acid sequence: CASRNRDPETQYF.

V and J are TRBV20-1 and TRBJ1-1; tentative D call: TRBD1 (5 bases). This CDR3 is 14 amino acids long. Trimming stripped 4 bases from V and 1 base from J, with 13 bases between. Per germline, CDR1 DFQATT and CDR2 SNEGSKA (reference sequence). This CDR3 is CSAKKGSSNTEAFF. CDR3 coding DNA: TGCAGTGCTAAGAAGGGGTCATCGAACACTGAAGCTTTCTTT.

This sequence joins TRBV20-1 and TRBJ2-2; no reliable D call. The germline V gene has CDR1 DFQATT and CDR2 SNEGSKA (reference sequence). Between the trimmed V and J ends, which lost 2 bases and 4 bases, there was a span of 5 bases. The CDR3 loop spans 12 amino acids. The CDR3 DNA reads TGCAGTGCTAGAATCGGCACCGGGGAGCTGTTTTTT. This encodes CSARIGTGELFF.

This clonotype was observed a handful of times. This chain connects TRBV5-1 to TRBJ1-4, with 8 bases that match TRBD1. Trimming took 4 bases from V and 5 from J; bases not matched to a gene: 4. Germline assignment: CDR1 SGHRS and CDR2 YFSETQ. The CDR3 covers 14 residues. Written as DNA, the CDR3 is TGCGCCAGCAGCGCGGGACAGGAAAATGAAAAACTGTTTTTT. It yields the protein CASSAGQENEKLFF.

This clonotype has ten or more counts. The V and J genes are TRBV5-5 and TRBJ2-2; D possibly corresponds to TRBD2 (5 bases). CDR1 and CDR2 (germline): SGHKS, YYEKEE (reference sequence). V was pared by 2 bases and J by 6 bases, with 8 bases between. This CDR3 has 13 amino acids. CDR3 DNA sequence: TGTGCCAGCAGCTTACCGGGGTCCGGGGAGCTGTTTTTT. Amino acids: CASSLPGSGELFF.

This clonotype has only a few counts. This rearrangement joins TRBV20-1 to TRBJ2-3; 12 bases line up with TRBD2. The V segment lost 3 bases and the J segment 5 bases; nucleotides outside the gene matches: 3. The CDR3 consists of 14 residues. Per the germline V gene, CDR1 is DFQATT and CDR2 is SNEGSKA (reference sequence). CDR3: CSASGLAGIDTQYF. The DNA for the CDR3 is TGCAGTGCTAGCGGACTAGCGGGAATAGATACGCAGTATTTT.

In its sample, this clonotype was seen many times. The chain has TRBV5-1 and TRBJ2-1; TRBD2 matches 14 bases. Germline V gene data show CDR1 as SGHRS and CDR2 as YFSETQ. The J segment lost 10 bases and the V segment lost 4 bases, leaving 7 bases of the junction unmatched. The CDR3 extends over 15 amino acids. The CDR3 loop is CASSPGLAGVGEQFF. The CDR3 nucleotides read TGCGCCAGCAGCCCGGGACTAGCGGGAGTAGGCGAGCAGTTCTTC.

The V call is TRBV7-2, the J call TRBJ2-1; weak D call: TRBD1 (5 bases). CDR3 size: 15 residues. Trimming stripped 3 bases from V and 0 bases from J, with 9 bases between. Germline V CDR1 and CDR2: SGHTA, FQGNSA. The CDR3 nucleotides read TGTGCCAGCAGCTTCTTGCAGGGCTCCTACAATGAGCAGTTCTTC. This translates into CASSFLQGSYNEQFF.

This clonotype was counted between two and nine times. This chain connects TRBV9 to TRBJ1-2; 9 nucleotides match TRBD1. Germline CDR1 SGDLS, CDR2 YYNGEE. The V gene end was trimmed by 2 bases and the J gene end by 4 bases; junction bases not matched to a gene: 9. CDR3 size: 16 residues. CDR3 DNA sequence: TGTGCCAGCAGCGTGGGAACACAGGGGGCTGCCTATGGCTACACCTTC. Its protein is CASSVGTQGAAYGYTF.

The chain has TRBV25-1 and TRBJ1-4; TRBD1 matches at 12 bases. CDR1 is MGHDK, CDR2 SYGVNS, per germline. After removal of 4 bases from V and 6 bases from J, the junction contained 3 bases not matched to a gene. CDR3 length equals 15 residues. The CDR3 DNA sequence: TGTGCCAGCAGTGGGGGGACAGGGGGCTATGAAAAACTGTTTTTT. As protein: CASSGGTGGYEKLFF.

This clonotype showed up many times. V usage is TRBV5-1 and J usage is TRBJ2-3; tentative D call: TRBD1 (6 bases). The CDR3 contains 15 residues. Germline V gene data show CDR1 as SGHRS and CDR2 as YFSETQ. Trimming removed 2 bases at V and 5 bases at J, with 15 bases between. This CDR3 reads CASSFRGLPGDTQYF. Written as DNA, the CDR3 is TGCGCCAGCAGCTTCAGGGGCCTACCGGGAGATACGCAGTATTTT.

The chain couples TRBV5-6 to TRBJ2-7; D is perhaps TRBD1 (5 bases). This CDR3 region has 12 residues. The germline CDR1 and CDR2 sequences are SGHDT and YYEEEE. Trimming removed 3 bases from V and 4 bases from J, with 8 bases in between. The CDR3 region is CASSSRVYEQYV. DNA for the CDR3: TGTGCCAGCAGCTCCAGGGTATACGAGCAGTACGTC.

The chain uses TRBV7-9 and TRBJ2-3, with 9 positions matching TRBD1. Per the germline V gene, CDR1 is SEHNR and CDR2 is FQNEAQ (reference sequence). The CDR3 consists of 15 residues. With 3 bases clipped from V and 3 bases from J, the junction kept 4 bases outside the gene matches. CDR3 in amino acids: CASSFTGGETDTQYF. DNA of the CDR3: TGTGCCAGCAGCTTTACAGGGGGCGAAACAGATACGCAGTATTTT.

This clonotype turned up a few times. V and J are TRBV6-2 or TRBV6-3 and TRBJ1-5, with D unresolved. Per germline, CDR1 MNHEY and CDR2 SVGEGT. There are 15 residues in the CDR3. V lost 6 bases, J lost 0 bases, and 12 bases lay in between. CDR3 region: CASSSDGNSNQPQHF. CDR3 DNA: TGTGCCAGCAGCTCCGACGGTAATAGCAATCAGCCCCAGCATTTT.

This clonotype was seen a few times. The chain has TRBV28 and TRBJ1-6, with 7 bases identical to TRBD1. The germline gives CDR1 MDHEN, CDR2 SYDVKM. V gave up 6 bases and J gave up 10 bases; unmatched junction bases: 9. The CDR3 runs 14 residues. For the CDR3, the DNA is TGTGCCAGCAGCAACCTCGAAGGGGGCTCACCCCTCCACTTT. Translation: CASSNLEGGSPLHF.

This clonotype was seen a handful of times. Here the CDR3 DNA reads TGCAGCGCGAGGACTAGCGGGAAAGAGACCCAGTACTTC. Protein: CSARTSGKETQYF. The chain recombines TRBV20-1 with TRBJ2-5, with 12 nucleotides matching TRBD2. The V gene's germline CDR1 is DFQATT and CDR2 SNEGSKA (reference sequence). This CDR3 comprises 13 residues.

This clonotype was seen a few times. V is TRBV6-1 and J is TRBJ2-7; D is unclear. The CDR3 covers 14 residues. Trimming took off 6 bases at V and 0 bases at J, with 12 bases between the two ends. The germline gives CDR1 MNHNS, CDR2 SASEGT. CDR3 nucleotides: TGTGCCAGCAGCCCCTGGAGTGGCTCCTACGAGCAGTACTTC. Its protein product is CASSPWSGSYEQYF.

This clonotype was seen more than once but under ten times. The rearrangement joins TRBV5-1 to TRBJ1-5; D is undetermined. V lost 1 base and J lost 5, with 10 bases in between. Germline V gene sequence: CDR1 SGHRS, CDR2 YFSETQ. This CDR3 contains 14 residues. The CDR3 DNA is TGCGCCAGCAGCTTGTTTGGGGTCGATCAGCCCCAGCATTTT. Its protein is CASSLFGVDQPQHF.

This clonotype was observed a few times. This sequence joins TRBV10-3 and TRBJ2-5; 10 nucleotides agree with TRBD2. The length of the CDR3 is 15 residues. The ends lost 6 bases at V and 3 bases at J; junction bases unmatched: 7. Germline values: CDR1 ENHRY, CDR2 SYGVKD. CDR3 sequence: CAISPGTSDKETQYF. The CDR3 nucleotides are TGTGCCATCAGCCCCGGGACTAGCGATAAAGAGACCCAGTACTTC.

The chain links TRBV29-1 to TRBJ2-5; 12 nucleotides agree with TRBD1. V gave up 5 bases and J gave up 6 bases; unmatched junction bases: 7. Germline V gene sequence: CDR1 SQVTM, CDR2 ANQGSEA. CDR3 size: 14 residues. The CDR3 DNA reads as TGCAGCGTTTTCCGGGACAGGGGGCCGAAGACCCAGTACTTC. Its protein is CSVFRDRGPKTQYF.

The rearrangement joins TRBV18 to TRBJ2-2; 8 bases are a match to TRBD2. The V gene's germline CDR1 is KGHSH and CDR2 LQKENI. V lost 2 bases to trimming and J lost 6 bases; unmatched junction nucleotides: 5. CDR3 length equals 15 residues. In DNA, the CDR3 is TGTGCCAGCTCACCAAAGCGGGAGTTCCCCGGGGAGCTGTTTTTT. It translates to CASSPKREFPGELFF.

The CDR3 DNA sequence: TGTGCCAGCAGTGAGACGCCGAACTACGAGCAGTACGTC. Translating it yields CASSETPNYEQYV. J is TRBJ2-7 and V is TRBV6-1; D uncertain. Germline lookup yields CDR1 MNHNS and CDR2 SASEGT. Trimming cost V 3 bases and J 3 bases, with 9 bases left between them. This CDR3 is built from 13 residues.

This clonotype occurred a few times. The rearrangement joins TRBV20-1 to TRBJ1-4, with 10 bases that match TRBD1. The CDR3 totals 15 residues. CDR1 and CDR2 from the germline V gene are DFQATT and SNEGSKA (reference sequence). The ends lost 1 base at V and 8 bases at J; junction bases unmatched: 7. The CDR3 loop reads CSARGTGTGVEKLFF. In nucleotides, the CDR3 is TGCAGTGCTAGAGGCACGGGGACAGGGGTCGAAAAACTGTTTTTT.

This clonotype was detected a few times. The rearrangement links TRBV20-1 to TRBJ1-2; 8 bases fit TRBD1. Germline lookup yields CDR1 DFQATT and CDR2 SNEGSKA (reference sequence). J gave up 3 bases and V 0 bases, and 12 bases lay outside the gene matches. The CDR3 contains 17 residues. In DNA, the CDR3 is TGCAGTGCTAGAGACCCTCGACAGGGGTCTCGCGACTATGGCTACACCTTC. This sequence encodes CSARDPRQGSRDYGYTF.

The chain links TRBV20-1 to TRBJ2-1; 12 bases map to TRBD2. With V trimmed by 4 bases and J by 6 bases, 4 bases remained unmatched. Germline V gene lookup returns CDR1 DFQATT and CDR2 SNEGSKA (reference sequence). The CDR3 length is 14 residues. The CDR3 bases are TGCAGTGCTACCGGACTAGCGGGGAGCAATGAGCAGTTCTTC. This translates into CSATGLAGSNEQFF.

The chain combines TRBV5-6 with TRBJ1-1; D is ambiguous. The V gene lost 0 bases and the J gene lost 4 bases, with 10 bases spanning the gap. The CDR3 is 14 residues long. From germline, CDR1 is SGHDT and CDR2 YYEEEE. CDR3 coding DNA: TGTGCCAGCAGCTTGGCCGGGCCTTTCACTGAAGCTTTCTTT. This sequence encodes CASSLAGPFTEAFF.

The V call is TRBV20-1, the J call TRBJ2-1; D is perhaps TRBD1 (7 bases). The CDR3 extends over 12 amino acids. V was cut by 3 bases and J by 9 bases, with 12 bases left in between. From germline, CDR1 is DFQATT and CDR2 SNEGSKA (reference sequence). The CDR3 nucleotides are TGCAGTGCTAGGGAGGGGGCAAGTGAGCAGTTCTTC. It encodes CSAREGASEQFF.

The genes are TRBV11-2 and TRBJ2-1; D is uncertain. Germline V gene sequence: CDR1 SGHAT, CDR2 FQNNGV. CDR3 length: 14 amino acids. The germline V and J ends were trimmed by 4 bases and 0 bases, with 7 bases remaining between them. The CDR3 loop is CASSWGSSYNEQFF. In DNA form, the CDR3 reads TGTGCCAGCAGCTGGGGAAGCTCCTACAATGAGCAGTTCTTC.

The chain has TRBV20-1 and TRBJ2-2; 8 positions agree with TRBD2. The J segment lost 1 base and the V segment lost 2 bases, leaving 9 bases of the junction unmatched. Germline V gene lookup returns CDR1 DFQATT and CDR2 SNEGSKA (reference sequence). The CDR3 runs to 17 residues. The CDR3 loop reads CSARSWVLAENTGELFF. The CDR3 nucleotides read TGCAGTGCTAGATCTTGGGTACTAGCGGAGAACACCGGGGAGCTGTTTTTT.